A selection of T cell receptor beta chains follows, all from one sample in a study of vaccination and CD4 T cells after COVID-19. TCRdb ran MiXCR on the PCR reads and lists one entry per CDR3 protein. This table has approximately 3,100 distinct CDR3 sequences, 45% to 55% appearing once. No antigen has been identified for these receptors. Sequencing was done on a sample of CD4+ T cells from blood, cultured in vitro. These receptors all stem from a human donor who had recovered from COVID-19. Both conserved end residues are part of each CDR3. Each record gives: V gene, CDR3 protein.

v_call: TRBV21-1
cdr3_aa: CASSKSRDREGVGSYNEQFF

v_call: TRBV2
cdr3_aa: CASSEYRGSTEAFF

v_call: TRBV19
cdr3_aa: CASSIPLQSNYGYTF

v_call: TRBV5-1
cdr3_aa: CASSLDKRNTGELFF

v_call: TRBV25-1
cdr3_aa: CASSEPGSSYNEQFF

v_call: TRBV30
cdr3_aa: CAWSEAGQGETQYF

v_call: TRBV5-3
cdr3_aa: CARSFRLANQYSYSYEQYF

v_call: TRBV5-7
cdr3_aa: CASSPGHPDIFQPQHF

v_call: TRBV5-6
cdr3_aa: CASSRTIDRSSNQPQHF

v_call: TRBV5-1
cdr3_aa: CASSSRGQNTGELFF